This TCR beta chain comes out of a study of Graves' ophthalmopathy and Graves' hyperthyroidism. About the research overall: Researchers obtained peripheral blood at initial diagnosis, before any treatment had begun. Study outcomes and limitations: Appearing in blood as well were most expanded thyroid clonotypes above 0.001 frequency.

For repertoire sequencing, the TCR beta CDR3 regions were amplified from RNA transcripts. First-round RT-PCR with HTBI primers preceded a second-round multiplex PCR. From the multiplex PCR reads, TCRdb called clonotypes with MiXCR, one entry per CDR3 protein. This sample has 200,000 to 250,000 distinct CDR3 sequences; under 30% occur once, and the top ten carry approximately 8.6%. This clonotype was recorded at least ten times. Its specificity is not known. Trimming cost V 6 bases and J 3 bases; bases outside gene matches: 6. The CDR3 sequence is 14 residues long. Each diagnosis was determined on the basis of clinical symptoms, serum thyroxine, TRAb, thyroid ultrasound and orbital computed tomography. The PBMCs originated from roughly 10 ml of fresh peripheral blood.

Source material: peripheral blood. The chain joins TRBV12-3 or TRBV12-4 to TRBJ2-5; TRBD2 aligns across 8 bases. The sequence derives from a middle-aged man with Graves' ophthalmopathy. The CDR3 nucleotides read TGTGCCAGCAGCTTCAGCGGGAGTGAAGAGACCCAGTACTTC. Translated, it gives CASSFSGSEETQYF.